Listed below are T cell receptor beta chains from one sample, sequenced in a study of T cell responses to AZD1222 COVID-19 vaccine. This table comes from immunoSEQ multiplex PCR, and its TCRdb copy is limited to in-frame clones, with some not included. The sample includes roughly 100,000 clones, 93% of them seen just once. Sequenced here: peripheral blood, sampled on day 0 of AZD1222 vaccination. The receptors derive from an adult in good health. The CDR3 runs from the conserved cysteine through the conserved F or W. Fields, in order: J gene, clone size, V gene, D gene, CDR3 length, CDR3 protein, CDR3 DNA. The D gene is left open where the match is weak. The size of a clone is reported for some rows only, either as once, few or many, or as a class for expanded clones.

J: TRBJ2-2
size: .
V: TRBV19
D: .
length: 16
CDR3: CASRRKRGTESGELFF
DNA: TGTGCCAGTAGGAGAAAACGGGGGACAGAGTCCGGGGAGCTGTTTTTT

J: TRBJ2-1
size: once
V: TRBV28
D: TRBD2
length: 14
CDR3: CASSRGGSYNEQFF
DNA: TGTGCCAGCAGCCGGGGGGGCTCCTACAATGAGCAGTTCTTC

J: TRBJ2-7
size: .
V: TRBV4-1
D: .
length: 15
CDR3: CASSQDGGGSYEQYF
DNA: TGCGCCAGCAGCCAAGACGGAGGGGGCTCCTACGAGCAGTACTTC

J: TRBJ1-2
size: .
V: TRBV20-1
D: .
length: 11
CDR3: CSARQAIGYTF
DNA: TGCAGTGCTCGGCAGGCAATTGGCTACACCTTC

J: TRBJ2-7
size: .
V: TRBV19
D: .
length: 13
CDR3: CASSRGSSYEQYF
DNA: TGTGCCAGTAGTAGGGGCAGCTCCTACGAGCAGTACTTC

J: TRBJ2-1
size: .
V: TRBV29-1
D: TRBD2
length: 14
CDR3: CSVNDPLASLEQFF
DNA: TGCAGCGTGAATGACCCACTAGCGTCTCTTGAGCAGTTCTTC

J: TRBJ2-7
size: once
V: TRBV27
D: .
length: 16
CDR3: CASSSITTGPYDEQYF
DNA: TGTGCCAGCAGTTCAATCACGACAGGCCCTTACGACGAGCAGTACTTC

J: TRBJ1-1
size: .
V: TRBV19
D: .
length: 14
CDR3: CASSITGYRTEAFF
DNA: TGTGCCAGTAGTATAACAGGGTATCGCACTGAAGCTTTCTTT

J: TRBJ1-5
size: .
V: TRBV4-2
D: .
length: 16
CDR3: CASSQDLTAGAQPQHF
DNA: TGTGCCAGCAGCCAAGATTTGACAGCGGGGGCTCAGCCCCAGCATTTT

J: TRBJ2-1
size: .
V: TRBV3-1/TRBV3-2
D: TRBD2
length: 16
CDR3: CASSQLAGGSYNEQFF
DNA: TGTGCCAGCAGCCAGCTAGCGGGAGGATCCTACAATGAGCAGTTCTTC

J: TRBJ2-1
size: .
V: TRBV5-8
D: .
length: 14
CDR3: CASSPDSSYNEQFF
DNA: TGTGCCAGCAGCCCCGACAGTTCCTACAATGAGCAGTTCTTC

J: TRBJ1-1
size: once
V: TRBV6-5
D: .
length: 13
CDR3: CASSYTRNTEAFF
DNA: TGTGCCAGCAGTTACACGAGGAACACTGAAGCTTTCTTT

J: TRBJ2-2
size: .
V: TRBV4-1
D: .
length: 19
CDR3: CASSPRIVRDPRPPGELFF
DNA: TGCGCCAGCAGCCCTCGAATAGTCCGGGACCCCCGTCCTCCCGGGGAGCTGTTTTTT

J: TRBJ2-4
size: .
V: TRBV30
D: .
length: 12
CDR3: CAWSGPKNIQYF
DNA: TGTGCCTGGTCCGGGCCCAAAAACATTCAGTACTTC

J: TRBJ2-3
size: .
V: TRBV5-4
D: TRBD1
length: 16
CDR3: CASSRRTGRWTDTQYF
DNA: TGTGCCAGCAGCCGCCGGACAGGGCGATGGACAGATACGCAGTATTTT

J: TRBJ1-3
size: .
V: TRBV12-3/TRBV12-4
D: .
length: 13
CDR3: CASSFSPWGTIYF
DNA: TGTGCCAGCAGTTTCAGCCCCTGGGGCACCATATATTTT

J: TRBJ2-1
size: .
V: TRBV14
D: .
length: 16
CDR3: CASSLPPTDVYNEQFF
DNA: TGTGCCAGCAGCCTACCACCCACAGACGTTTACAATGAGCAGTTCTTC

J: TRBJ1-3
size: .
V: TRBV13
D: .
length: 17
CDR3: CASSLGDRIDSGNTIYF
DNA: TGTGCCAGCAGCTTAGGAGACAGGATCGACTCTGGAAACACCATATATTTT